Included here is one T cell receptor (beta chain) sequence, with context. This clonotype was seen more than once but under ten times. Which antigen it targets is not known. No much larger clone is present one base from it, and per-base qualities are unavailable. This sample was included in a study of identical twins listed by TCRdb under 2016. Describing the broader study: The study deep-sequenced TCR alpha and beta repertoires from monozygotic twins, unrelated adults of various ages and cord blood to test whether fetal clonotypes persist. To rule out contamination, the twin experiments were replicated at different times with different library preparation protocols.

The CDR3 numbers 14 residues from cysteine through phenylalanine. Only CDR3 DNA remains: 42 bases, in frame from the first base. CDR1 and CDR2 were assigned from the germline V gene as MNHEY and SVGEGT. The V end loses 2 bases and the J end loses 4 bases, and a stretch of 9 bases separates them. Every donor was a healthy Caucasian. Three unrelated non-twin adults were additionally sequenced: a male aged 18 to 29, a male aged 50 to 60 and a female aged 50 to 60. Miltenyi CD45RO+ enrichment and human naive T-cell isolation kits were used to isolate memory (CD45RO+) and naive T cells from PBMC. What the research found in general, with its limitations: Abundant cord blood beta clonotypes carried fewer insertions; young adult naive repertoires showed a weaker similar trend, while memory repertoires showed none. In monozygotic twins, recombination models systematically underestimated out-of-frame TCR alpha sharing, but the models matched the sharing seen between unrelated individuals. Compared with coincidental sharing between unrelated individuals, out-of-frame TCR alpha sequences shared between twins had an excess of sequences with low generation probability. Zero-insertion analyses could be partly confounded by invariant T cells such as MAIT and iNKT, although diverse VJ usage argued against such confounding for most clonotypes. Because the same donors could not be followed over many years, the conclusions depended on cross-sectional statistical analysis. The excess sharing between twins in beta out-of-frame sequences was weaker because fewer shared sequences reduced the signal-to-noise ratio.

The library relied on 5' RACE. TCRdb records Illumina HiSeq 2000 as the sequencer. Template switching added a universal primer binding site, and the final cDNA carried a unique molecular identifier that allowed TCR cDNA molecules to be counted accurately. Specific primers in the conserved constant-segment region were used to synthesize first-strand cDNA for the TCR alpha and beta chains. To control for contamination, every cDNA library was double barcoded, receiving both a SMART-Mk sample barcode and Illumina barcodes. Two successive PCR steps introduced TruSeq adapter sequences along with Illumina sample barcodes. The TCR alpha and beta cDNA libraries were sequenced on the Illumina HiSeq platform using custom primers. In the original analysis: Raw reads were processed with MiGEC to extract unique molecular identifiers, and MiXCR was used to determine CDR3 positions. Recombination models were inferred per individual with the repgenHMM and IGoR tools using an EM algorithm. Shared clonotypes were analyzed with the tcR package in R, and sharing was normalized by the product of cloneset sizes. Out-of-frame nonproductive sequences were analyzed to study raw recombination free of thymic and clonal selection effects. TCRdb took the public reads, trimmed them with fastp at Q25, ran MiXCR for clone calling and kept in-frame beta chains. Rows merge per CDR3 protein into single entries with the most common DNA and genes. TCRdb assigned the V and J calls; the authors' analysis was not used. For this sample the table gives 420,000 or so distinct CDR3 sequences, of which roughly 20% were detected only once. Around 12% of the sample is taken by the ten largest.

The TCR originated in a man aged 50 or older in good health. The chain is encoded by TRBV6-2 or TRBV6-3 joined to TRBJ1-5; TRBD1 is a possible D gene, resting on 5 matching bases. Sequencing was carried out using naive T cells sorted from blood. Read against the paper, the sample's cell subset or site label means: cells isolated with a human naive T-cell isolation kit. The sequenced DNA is TGTGCCAGCAGTTACCTCAGGGTTAATCAGCCCCAGCATTTT. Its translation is CASSYLRVNQPQHF.